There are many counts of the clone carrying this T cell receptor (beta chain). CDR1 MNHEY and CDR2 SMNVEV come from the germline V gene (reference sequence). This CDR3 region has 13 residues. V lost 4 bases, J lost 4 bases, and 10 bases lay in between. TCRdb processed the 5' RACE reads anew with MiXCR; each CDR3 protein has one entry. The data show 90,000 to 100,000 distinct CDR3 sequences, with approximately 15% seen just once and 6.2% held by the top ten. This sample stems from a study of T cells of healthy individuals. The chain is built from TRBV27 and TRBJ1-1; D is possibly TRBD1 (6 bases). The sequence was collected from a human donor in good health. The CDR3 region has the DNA TGTGCCAGCAGTTGGGGGGGGGCCACTGAAGCTTTCTTT. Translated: CASSWGGATEAFF.